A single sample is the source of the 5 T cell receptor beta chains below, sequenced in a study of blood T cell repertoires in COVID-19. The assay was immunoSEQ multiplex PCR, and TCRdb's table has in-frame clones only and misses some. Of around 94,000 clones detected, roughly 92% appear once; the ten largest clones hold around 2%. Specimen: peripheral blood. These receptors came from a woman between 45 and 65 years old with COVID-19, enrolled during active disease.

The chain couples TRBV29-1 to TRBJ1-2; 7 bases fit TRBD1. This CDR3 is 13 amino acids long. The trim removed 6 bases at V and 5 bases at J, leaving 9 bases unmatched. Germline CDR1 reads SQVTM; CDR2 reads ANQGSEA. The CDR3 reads CSVLLQGVYGYTF. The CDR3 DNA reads TGCAGCGTCCTTTTGCAGGGGGTTTATGGCTACACCTTC.

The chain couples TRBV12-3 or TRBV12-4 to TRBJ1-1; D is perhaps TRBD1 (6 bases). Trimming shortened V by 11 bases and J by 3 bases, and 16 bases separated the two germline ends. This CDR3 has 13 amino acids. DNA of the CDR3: TGTGCCGGCCGGGGGGCGGGGGACACTGAAGCTTTCTTT. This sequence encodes CAGRGAGDTEAFF.

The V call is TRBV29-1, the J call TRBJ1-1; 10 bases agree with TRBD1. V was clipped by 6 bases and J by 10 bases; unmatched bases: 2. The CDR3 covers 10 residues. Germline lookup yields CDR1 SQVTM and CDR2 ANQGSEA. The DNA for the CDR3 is TGCAGCGTCGACAGGGGGCGAGCTTTCTTT. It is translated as CSVDRGRAFF. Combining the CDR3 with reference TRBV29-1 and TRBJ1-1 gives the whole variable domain SAVISQKPSRDICQRGTSLTIQCQVDSQVTMMFWYRQQPGQSLTLIATANQGSEATYESGFVIDKFPISRPNLTFSTLTVSNMSPEDSSIYLCSVDRGRAFFGQGTRLTVV.

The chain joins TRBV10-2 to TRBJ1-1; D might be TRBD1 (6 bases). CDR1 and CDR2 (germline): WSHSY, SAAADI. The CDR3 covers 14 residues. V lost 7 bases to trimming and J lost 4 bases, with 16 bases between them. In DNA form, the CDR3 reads TGCGCCAGCACCGATCGAGGGGGGGGCACTGAAGCTTTCTTT. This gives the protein CASTDRGGGTEAFF.

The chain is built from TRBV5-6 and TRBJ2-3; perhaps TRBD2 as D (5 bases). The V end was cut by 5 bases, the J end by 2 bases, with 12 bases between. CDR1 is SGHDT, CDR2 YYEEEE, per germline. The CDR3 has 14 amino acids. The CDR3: CASRSDLYTDTQYF. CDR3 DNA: TGTGCCAGCAGGTCGGACTTATACACAGATACGCAGTATTTT.